This TCR beta chain was sequenced for a study of T cell responses to AZD1222 COVID-19 vaccine. Notes on the study in general: When two AZD1222 doses had been given, Spike-specific TCR breadth and depth rose. Only a handful of AZD1222 recipients tested seropositive at baseline.

Only in-frame clones appear in the TCRdb table, and some are missing; sequencing was by immunoSEQ multiplex PCR. The sample has 90,000 to 150,000 clones, around 88% seen once. Comment on this clone: Its antigen is undetermined.

This CDR3 has 14 amino acids. Germline CDR1 SEHNR, CDR2 FQNEAQ (reference sequence). The germline V and J ends were trimmed by 1 base and 5 bases, with 8 bases remaining between them. The sequences come from peripheral blood, collected on day 0 of AZD1222 vaccination. The clonotype originates from an adult in good health. J is TRBJ1-4 and V is TRBV7-9; D is ambiguous. CDR3: CASSLGTGNEKLFF. The CDR3 region has the DNA TGTGCCAGCAGCTTAGGCACGGGGAATGAAAAACTGTTTTTT.